The present entry profiles one TCR beta chain with its context. V dropped 1 base and J dropped 2; count of bases not matched to a gene: 1. This CDR3 region has 15 residues. Germline V gives CDR1 SEHNR, CDR2 FQNEAQ (reference sequence). Profiled with immunoSEQ multiplex PCR; TCRdb holds only in-frame clones, not every one. The sample yields around 150,000 clones, 70% to 80% seen once. This record belongs to a study of blood T cell repertoires in COVID-19. Study-wide background: Donors in the United States, Italy and Spain gave samples during acute or convalescent COVID-19.

This chain joins TRBV7-9 and TRBJ2-3, with 9 bases identical to TRBD1. The TCR sequence derives from a man aged 55 to 70 who had recovered from COVID-19. Material: peripheral blood. Here the CDR3 DNA reads TGTGCCAGCAGCTTAGGGGACAGGGACACAGATACGCAGTATTTT. Translating gives CASSLGDRDTDTQYF. Drawing the rest from reference TRBV7-9 and TRBJ2-3, the complete variable domain is DTGVSQNPRHKITKRGQNVTFRCDPISEHNRLYWYRQTLGQGPEFLTYFQNEAQLEKSRLLSDRFSAERPKGSFSTLEIQRTEQGDSAMYLCASSLGDRDTDTQYFGPGTRLTVL.